Detailed here is one TCR beta chain. The count of this clone is one. This clone's antigen is unknown. Base quality data are lacking; no much larger clone is found one base away. The trim is 7 bases for V and 0 bases for J, with a gap of 11 bases between the germline ends. The CDR3 sequence holds 13 residues, the cysteine and phenylalanine included. The kept DNA is CDR3 alone, 39 bases in frame from the first base. CDR1 and CDR2 are drawn from the germline V gene (reference sequence): SGHNT, YYREEE. These data belong to a study of T cell responses to AZD1222 COVID-19 vaccine (dated by TCRdb to the early 2020s). Regarding the research as a whole: AZD1222 recipients whose second dose came at about 4 weeks and those whose second dose came at about 12 weeks were combined into one group, since spike-specific TCR depth and breadth did not differ between the two schedules. A total of approximately 240 trial participants underwent TCR sequencing, of whom around 200 received two doses of AZD1222 and about 26 received two doses of the MenACWY control vaccine. Trial participants were enrolled by age into subgroups of 18-55, 56-69 and 70-plus years, and around 140, 26 and 57 TCR-sequenced participants, respectively, were included in these subgroups. Results and caveats for the whole study, not just this receptor: Conclusions about previously exposed vaccinees are limited, since just five to seven AZD1222 recipients were seropositive for SARS-CoV-2 at baseline. Because no day 14 peak-response samples were available, repertoires were characterized only after the peak T cell response. The whole spike protein was spanned by vaccine-associated CD4 TCRs, and dominant responses were seen in regions 160-218 and 743-854. Epitopes outside the regions mutated in the B.1.351 and B.1.1.7 variants were reportedly recognized by nearly half of the unique spike-specific TCRs. Most participants were white British and females outnumbered males, and the authors suggested that clonal diversity may have been underestimated. After two AZD1222 doses, both the breadth and the depth of spike-specific TCRs were significantly higher than at day 0 and than in MenACWY recipients. The 56-69-year group was small, and its depth increase did not reach significance, likely because of low power.

What the time point label conveys for this sample: baseline before first vaccination. Samples from vaccinated people were obtained from the UK trials COV001 and COV002, which included a single-blind randomized controlled phase 2/3 trial of AZD1222 (ChAdOx1 nCoV-19) in healthy adults. For TCRbeta chain sequencing, PBMC samples from trial participants were taken at day 0 and at day 28 after the second dose. The CDR3 regions of human TCRbeta chains were subjected to immunosequencing. Turning to the authors' computational methods: TCRs in the repertoires were compared against a reference library of SARS-CoV-2-specific TCRs that had been generated with the MIRA antigen-specificity platform. Breadth was defined as the fraction of unique TCRs that were SARS-CoV-2-associated, and depth was defined as the fraction of total T cells that were SARS-CoV-2-associated. Each spike-specific TCR was assigned to its reactive spike region and to a CD4 or CD8 class using the MIRA data. Log10-transformed breadth and depth values were compared by one-way ANOVA with Sidak's multiple comparisons tests. Here the immuneACCESS table is served through TCRdb, limited to in-frame sequences with V and J called. Missing clones are a known gap in these copies; in checked studies unresolved V genes cover under half, and the rest lacks a known reason. That table gives V, J and clone size, and the DNA gave D and trimming. Present in this sample are about 200,000 clones, approximately 86% of which were seen just once. Around 8% of the sample comes from the top ten.

The receptor's source is an adult in good health. The sequence is built from TRBV5-4 and TRBJ2-7, with the D gene too uncertain to name. Sequenced material: peripheral blood, taken on day 0 of AZD1222 vaccination. The DNA reads as follows: TGTGCCAGCCGCCGGTTTGGCTCCTACGAGCAGTACTTC. This gives the protein CASRRFGSYEQYF.